The next 9 T cell receptor beta chains were all read from a single sample in a study of shared clonotypes between healthy human individuals. Sequenced by immunoSEQ multiplex PCR; TCRdb stores in-frame clones only, minus some. The sample includes under 650,000 clones, about 95% seen only once; the top ten take roughly 0.06%. What was sequenced was naive CD4+ T cells sorted from blood. Subset given: CD45RA+ positively selected. These receptors all stem from a woman aged 30 to 39 in good health.

The chain is built from TRBV29-1 and TRBJ2-1; 7 positions agree with TRBD1. Looked up from germline, CDR1 is SQVTM and CDR2 is ANQGSEA. The CDR3 spans 15 residues. Trimming removed 4 bases from V and 0 bases from J; junction bases left unmatched: 6. CDR3 coding DNA: TGCAGCGTTGTTCTAGGGGGCAGCTCCTACAATGAGCAGTTCTTC. Residues: CSVVLGGSSYNEQFF.

V gene TRBV6-5 combines with J gene TRBJ1-4; 11 bases map to TRBD1. The junction had 9 bases not matched to a gene; V was cut back by 4 bases and J by 8 bases. There are 16 residues in the CDR3. From germline, CDR1 is MNHEY and CDR2 SVGAGI. The CDR3 sequence is CASSSARDRGFEKLFF. CDR3 in DNA: TGTGCCAGCAGTTCGGCCCGGGACAGGGGGTTCGAAAAACTGTTTTTT.

The chain joins TRBV18 to TRBJ2-3; D is perhaps TRBD1 (5 bases). Germline values: CDR1 KGHSH, CDR2 LQKENI. Between the trimmed V and J ends, which lost 3 bases and 1 base, there was a span of 17 bases. The CDR3 is 17 amino acids. Written as DNA, the CDR3 is TGTGCCAGCTCACCCAGGGTACTTCCACGCGGCACAGATACGCAGTATTTT. This gives the protein CASSPRVLPRGTDTQYF.

The V and J genes are TRBV9 and TRBJ2-5; 8 bases are shared with TRBD1. Germline loops: CDR1 SGDLS, CDR2 YYNGEE. Trimming at V came to 3 bases and at J to 4 bases, leaving 5 bases not matched to a gene. The length of the CDR3 is 14 residues. The CDR3: CASSAQGAGETQYF. The CDR3, as DNA: TGTGCCAGCAGCGCCCAGGGGGCTGGAGAGACCCAGTACTTC.

This chain joins TRBV27 and TRBJ2-1; D call uncertain. V shed 0 bases and J shed 6 bases, with 3 bases lying between them. CDR1 is MNHEY and CDR2 is SMNVEV in the germline V gene (reference sequence). The CDR3 covers 12 residues. DNA of the CDR3: TGTGCCAGCAGTTTATCGGGCAATGAGCAGTTCTTC. Encoded protein: CASSLSGNEQFF.

This clone was detected only once. The chain links TRBV5-1 to TRBJ2-2; TRBD1 aligns across 8 bases. The CDR3 covers 17 residues. Germline values: CDR1 SGHRS, CDR2 YFSETQ. J was trimmed by 10 bases and V by 4 bases; bases with no gene match: 18. The CDR3 DNA sequence: TGCGCCAGCAGCCAACAGGGGGTTGGCGGAATACACTTGGAGCTGTTTTTT. Its protein is CASSQQGVGGIHLELFF.

The J gene is TRBJ2-1, the V gene TRBV27; 9 nucleotides agree with TRBD2. The germline CDR1 and CDR2 sequences are MNHEY and SMNVEV (reference sequence). The CDR3 runs to 16 residues. After removal of 7 bases from V and 2 bases from J, the junction contained 9 bases not matched to a gene. CDR3 DNA sequence: TGTGCCAGCAACCCTACTAGCGGGCCTACCTACAATGAGCAGTTCTTC. Amino acid sequence: CASNPTSGPTYNEQFF.

V and J are TRBV6-4 and TRBJ2-1; TRBD2 matches at 8 bases. V was clipped by 4 bases and J by 5 bases; unmatched bases: 7. This CDR3 comprises 15 residues. Germline CDR1 and CDR2: MRHNA and SNTAGT. In nucleotides, the CDR3 is TGTGCCAGCAGTGTGTCTAGCGGGCGGCACAATGAGCAGTTCTTC. Translation gives CASSVSSGRHNEQFF.

The chain joins TRBV9 to TRBJ2-5; a weak D match, TRBD1 (6 bases). Germline V lookup: CDR1 SGDLS, CDR2 YYNGEE. This CDR3 spans 14 amino acids. Trimming took 1 base from V and 6 from J, leaving 13 bases between them. The CDR3 region is CASSVTTGTKTQYF. For the CDR3, the DNA is TGTGCCAGCAGCGTAACAACAGGGACAAAGACCCAGTACTTC.